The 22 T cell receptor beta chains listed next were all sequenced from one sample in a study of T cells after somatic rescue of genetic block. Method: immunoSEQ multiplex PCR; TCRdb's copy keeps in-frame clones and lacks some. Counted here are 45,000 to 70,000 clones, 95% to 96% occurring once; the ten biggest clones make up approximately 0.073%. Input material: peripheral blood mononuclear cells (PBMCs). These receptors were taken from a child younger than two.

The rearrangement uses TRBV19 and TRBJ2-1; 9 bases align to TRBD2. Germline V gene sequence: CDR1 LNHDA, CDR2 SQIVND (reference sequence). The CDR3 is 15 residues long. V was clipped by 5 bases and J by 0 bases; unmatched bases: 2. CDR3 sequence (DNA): TGTGCCAGTAGTCTTAGCGGGGGCTCCTACAATGAGCAGTTCTTC. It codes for CASSLSGGSYNEQFF. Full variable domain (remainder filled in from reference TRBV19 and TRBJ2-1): DGGITQSPKYLFRKEGQNVTLSCEQNLNHDAMYWYRQDPGQGLRLIYYSQIVNDFQKGDIAEGYSVSREKKESFPLTVTSAQKNPTAFYLCASSLSGGSYNEQFFGPGTRLTVL.

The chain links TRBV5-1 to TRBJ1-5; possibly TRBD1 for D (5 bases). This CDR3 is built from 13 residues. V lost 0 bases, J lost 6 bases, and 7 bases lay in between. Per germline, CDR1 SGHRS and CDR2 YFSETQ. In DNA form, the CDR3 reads TGCGCCAGCAGCTTGGGGGGGAGTCAGCCCCAGCATTTT. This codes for CASSLGGSQPQHF.

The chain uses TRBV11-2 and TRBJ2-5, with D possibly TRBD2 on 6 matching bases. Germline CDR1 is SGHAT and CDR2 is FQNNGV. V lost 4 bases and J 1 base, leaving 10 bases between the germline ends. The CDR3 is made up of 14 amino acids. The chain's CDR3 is CASSWRDFQETQYF. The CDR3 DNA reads TGTGCCAGCAGCTGGCGGGACTTCCAAGAGACCCAGTACTTC.

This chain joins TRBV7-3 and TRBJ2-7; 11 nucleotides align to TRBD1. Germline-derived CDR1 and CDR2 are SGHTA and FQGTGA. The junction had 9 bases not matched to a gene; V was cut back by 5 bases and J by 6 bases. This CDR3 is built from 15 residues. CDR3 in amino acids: CASSPEGQGEGEQYF. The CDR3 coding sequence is TGTGCCAGCAGCCCAGAGGGACAGGGGGAGGGCGAGCAGTACTTC.

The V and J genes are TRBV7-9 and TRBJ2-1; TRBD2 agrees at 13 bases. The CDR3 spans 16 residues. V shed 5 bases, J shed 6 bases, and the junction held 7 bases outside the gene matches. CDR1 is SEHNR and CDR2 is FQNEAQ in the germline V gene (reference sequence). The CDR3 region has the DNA TGTGCCAGCAGCCAGAGAACTAGCGGGAGGGCCAATGAGCAGTTCTTC. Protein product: CASSQRTSGRANEQFF.

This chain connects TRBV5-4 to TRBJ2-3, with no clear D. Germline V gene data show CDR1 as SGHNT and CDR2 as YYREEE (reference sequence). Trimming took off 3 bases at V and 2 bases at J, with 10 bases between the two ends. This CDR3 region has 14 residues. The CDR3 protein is CASSSQWVTDTQYF. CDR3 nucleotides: TGTGCCAGCAGCTCACAATGGGTCACAGATACGCAGTATTTT.

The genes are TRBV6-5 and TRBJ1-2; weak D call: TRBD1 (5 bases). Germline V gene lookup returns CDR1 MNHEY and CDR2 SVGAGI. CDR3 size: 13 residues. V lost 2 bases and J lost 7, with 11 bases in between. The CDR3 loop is CASSYGRAGGYTF. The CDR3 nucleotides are TGTGCCAGCAGTTACGGCAGGGCAGGTGGCTACACCTTC.

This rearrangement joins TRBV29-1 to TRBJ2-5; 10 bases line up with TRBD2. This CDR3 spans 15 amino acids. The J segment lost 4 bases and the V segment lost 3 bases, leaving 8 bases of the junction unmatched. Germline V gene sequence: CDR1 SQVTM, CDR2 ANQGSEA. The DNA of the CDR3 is TGCAGCGTTGATGGCCTAGCGGGAGACCCAGAGACCCAGTACTTC. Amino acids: CSVDGLAGDPETQYF.

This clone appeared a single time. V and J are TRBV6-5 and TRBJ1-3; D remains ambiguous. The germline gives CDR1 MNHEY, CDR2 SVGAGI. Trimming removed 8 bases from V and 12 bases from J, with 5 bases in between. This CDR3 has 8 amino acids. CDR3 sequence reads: CASLVIYF. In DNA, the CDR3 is TGTGCCAGCTTGGTCATATATTTT.

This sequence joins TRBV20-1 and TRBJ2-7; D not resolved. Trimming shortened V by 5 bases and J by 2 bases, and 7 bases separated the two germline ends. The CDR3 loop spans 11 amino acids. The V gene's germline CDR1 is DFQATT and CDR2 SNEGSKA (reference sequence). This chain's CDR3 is CSARKTYEQYF. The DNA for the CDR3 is TGCAGTGCTCGCAAAACCTACGAGCAGTACTTC.

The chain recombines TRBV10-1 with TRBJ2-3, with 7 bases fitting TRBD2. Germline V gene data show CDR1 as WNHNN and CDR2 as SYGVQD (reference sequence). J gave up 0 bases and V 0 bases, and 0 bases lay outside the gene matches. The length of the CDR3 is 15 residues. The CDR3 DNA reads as TGCGCCAGCAGTGAGTCTAGCGGGAGCACAGATACGCAGTATTTT. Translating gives CASSESSGSTDTQYF.

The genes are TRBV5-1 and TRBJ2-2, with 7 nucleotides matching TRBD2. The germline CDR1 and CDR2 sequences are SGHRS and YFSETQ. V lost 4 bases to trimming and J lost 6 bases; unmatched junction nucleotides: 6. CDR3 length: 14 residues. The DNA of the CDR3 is TGCGCCAGCAGCCCGACTAGCTGGGCCGGGGAGCTGTTTTTT. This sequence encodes CASSPTSWAGELFF.

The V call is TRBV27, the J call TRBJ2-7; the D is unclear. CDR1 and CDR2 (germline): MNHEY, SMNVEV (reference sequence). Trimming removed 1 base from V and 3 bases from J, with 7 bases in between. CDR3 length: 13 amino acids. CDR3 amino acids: CASSLYVFYEQYF. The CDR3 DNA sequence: TGTGCCAGCAGTTTATACGTATTCTACGAGCAGTACTTC.

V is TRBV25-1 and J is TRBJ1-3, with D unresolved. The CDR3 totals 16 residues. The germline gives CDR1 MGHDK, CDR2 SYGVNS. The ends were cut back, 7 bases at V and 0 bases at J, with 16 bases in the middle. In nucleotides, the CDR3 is TGTGCCAGCAACGCCGGAATGGGGAACTCTGGAAACACCATATATTTT. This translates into CASNAGMGNSGNTIYF.

DNA for the CDR3: TGTGCCAGCACGGAGGGCGACGAGCAGTACTTC. Its translation is CASTEGDEQYF. This sequence joins TRBV6-5 and TRBJ2-7; a weak D match, TRBD2 (6 bases). The CDR3 covers 11 residues. Trimming cost V 7 bases and J 5 bases, with 9 bases left between them. Germline loops: CDR1 MNHEY, CDR2 SVGAGI.

The CDR3 DNA sequence: TGTGCCAGCAGCAAAAGAAAACACTACGAGCAGTACTTC. This codes for CASSKRKHYEQYF. V usage is TRBV21-1 and J usage is TRBJ2-7; no DNA check was done on the table's D call, TRBD1. TRBV21-1 is flagged as a pseudogene. The CDR3 spans 13 residues.

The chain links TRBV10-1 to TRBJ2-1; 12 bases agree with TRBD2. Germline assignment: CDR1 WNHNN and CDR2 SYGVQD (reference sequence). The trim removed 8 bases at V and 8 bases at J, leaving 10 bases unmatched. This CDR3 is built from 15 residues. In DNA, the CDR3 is TGCGCCAGCCAAGGTCTAGCGGGAGGGCCTGATGAGCAGTTCTTC. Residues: CASQGLAGGPDEQFF.

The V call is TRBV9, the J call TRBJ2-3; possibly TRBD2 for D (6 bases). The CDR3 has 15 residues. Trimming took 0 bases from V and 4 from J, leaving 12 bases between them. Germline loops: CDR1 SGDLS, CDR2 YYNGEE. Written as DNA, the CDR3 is TGTGCCAGCAGCGTAGCGGGAGCGAGACCAGATACGCAGTATTTT. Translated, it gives CASSVAGARPDTQYF.

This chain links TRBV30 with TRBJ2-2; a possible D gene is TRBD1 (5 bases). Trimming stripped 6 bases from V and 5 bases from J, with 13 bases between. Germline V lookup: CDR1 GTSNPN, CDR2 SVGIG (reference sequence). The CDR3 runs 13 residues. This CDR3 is CACMQGRTGELFF. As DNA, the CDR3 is TGTGCCTGTATGCAGGGAAGGACCGGGGAGCTGTTTTTT.

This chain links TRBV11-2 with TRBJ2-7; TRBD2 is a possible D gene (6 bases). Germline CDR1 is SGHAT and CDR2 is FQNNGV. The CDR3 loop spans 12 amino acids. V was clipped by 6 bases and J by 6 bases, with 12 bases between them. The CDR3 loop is CASSRRVLEQYF. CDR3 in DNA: TGTGCCAGCAGTCGGAGGGTTCTCGAGCAGTACTTC.

CDR3 sequence (DNA): TGTGCCAGCAGCTTAGGGCTAGCGGGGAACAATGAGCAGTTCTTC. Translated: CASSLGLAGNNEQFF. The chain carries TRBV7-8 and TRBJ2-1; 9 nucleotides line up with TRBD2. CDR1 is SGHVS, CDR2 FQNEAQ, per germline. This CDR3 spans 15 amino acids. The V gene end was trimmed by 1 base and the J gene end by 5 bases; junction bases not matched to a gene: 3.

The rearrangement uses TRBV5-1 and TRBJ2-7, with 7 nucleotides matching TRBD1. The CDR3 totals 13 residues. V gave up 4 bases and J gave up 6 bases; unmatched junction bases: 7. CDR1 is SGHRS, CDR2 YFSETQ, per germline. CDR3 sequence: CASSLGSGGEQYF. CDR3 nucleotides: TGCGCCAGCAGCCTGGGGTCAGGGGGCGAGCAGTACTTC.